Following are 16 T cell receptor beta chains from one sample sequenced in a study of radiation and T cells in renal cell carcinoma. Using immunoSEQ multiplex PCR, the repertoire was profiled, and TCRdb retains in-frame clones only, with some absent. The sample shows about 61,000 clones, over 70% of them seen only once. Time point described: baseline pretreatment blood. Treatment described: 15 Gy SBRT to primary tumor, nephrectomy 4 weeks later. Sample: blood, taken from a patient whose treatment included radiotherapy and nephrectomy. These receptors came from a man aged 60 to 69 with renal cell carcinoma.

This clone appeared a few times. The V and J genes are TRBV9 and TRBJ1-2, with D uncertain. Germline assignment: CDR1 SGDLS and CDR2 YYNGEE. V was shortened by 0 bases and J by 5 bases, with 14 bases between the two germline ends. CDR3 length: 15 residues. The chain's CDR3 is CASSVGVGWEYGYTF. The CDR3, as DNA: TGTGCCAGCAGCGTAGGGGTAGGGTGGGAGTATGGCTACACCTTC.

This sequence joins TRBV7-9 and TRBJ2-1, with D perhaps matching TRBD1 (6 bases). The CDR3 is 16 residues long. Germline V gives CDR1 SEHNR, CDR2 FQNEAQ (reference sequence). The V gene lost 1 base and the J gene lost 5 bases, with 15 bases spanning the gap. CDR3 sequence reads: CASSLGYLGGNNEQFF. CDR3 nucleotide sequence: TGTGCCAGCAGCTTAGGTTATCTAGGGGGAAACAATGAGCAGTTCTTC.

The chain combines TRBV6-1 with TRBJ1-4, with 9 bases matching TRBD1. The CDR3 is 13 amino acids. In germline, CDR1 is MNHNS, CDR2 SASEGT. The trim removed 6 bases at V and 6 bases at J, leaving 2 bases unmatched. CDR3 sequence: CASSWDRDEKLFF. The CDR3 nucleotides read TGTGCCAGCAGCTGGGACAGGGATGAAAAACTGTTTTTT.

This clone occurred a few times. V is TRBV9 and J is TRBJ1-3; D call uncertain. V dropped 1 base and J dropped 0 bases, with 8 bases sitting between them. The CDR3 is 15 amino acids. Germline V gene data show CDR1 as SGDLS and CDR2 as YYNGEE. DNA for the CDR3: TGTGCCAGCAGCGTATTGGGGAGCTCTGGAAACACCATATATTTT. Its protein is CASSVLGSSGNTIYF.

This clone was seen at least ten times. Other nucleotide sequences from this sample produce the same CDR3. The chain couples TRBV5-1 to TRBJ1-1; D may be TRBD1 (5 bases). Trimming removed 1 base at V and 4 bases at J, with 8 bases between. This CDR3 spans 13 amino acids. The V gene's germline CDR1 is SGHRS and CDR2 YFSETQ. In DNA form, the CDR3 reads TGCGCCAGCAGCTTGCGGGGGGGCACTGAAGCTTTCTTT. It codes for CASSLRGGTEAFF.

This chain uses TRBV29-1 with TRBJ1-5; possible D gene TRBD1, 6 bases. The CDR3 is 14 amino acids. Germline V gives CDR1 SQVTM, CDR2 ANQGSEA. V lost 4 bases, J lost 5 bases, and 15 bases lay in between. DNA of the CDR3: TGCAGCGTTGGAGGCGCAGGGGCCGATCAGCCCCAGCATTTT. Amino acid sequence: CSVGGAGADQPQHF.

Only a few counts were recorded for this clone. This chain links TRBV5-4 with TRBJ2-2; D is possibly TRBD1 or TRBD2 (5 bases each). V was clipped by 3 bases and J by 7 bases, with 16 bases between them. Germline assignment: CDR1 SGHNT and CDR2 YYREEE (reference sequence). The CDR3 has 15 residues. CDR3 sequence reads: CASSSFRDDHGELFF. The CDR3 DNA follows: TGTGCCAGCAGCTCGTTCCGGGACGATCACGGGGAGCTGTTTTTT.

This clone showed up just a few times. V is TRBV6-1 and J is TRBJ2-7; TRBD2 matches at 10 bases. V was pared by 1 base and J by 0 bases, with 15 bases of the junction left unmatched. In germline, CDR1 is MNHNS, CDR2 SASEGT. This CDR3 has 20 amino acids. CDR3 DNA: TGTGCCAGCAGTGAAGGCGTTCGGACTAGCGGACACAGGAGCTCCTACGAGCAGTACGTC. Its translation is CASSEGVRTSGHRSSYEQYV.

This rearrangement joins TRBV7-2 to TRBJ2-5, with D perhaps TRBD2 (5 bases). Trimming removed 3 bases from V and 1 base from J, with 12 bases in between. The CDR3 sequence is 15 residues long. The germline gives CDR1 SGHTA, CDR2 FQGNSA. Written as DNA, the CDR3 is TGTGCCAGCAGCTTCGCTAGCATTCGCCAAGAGACCCAGTACTTC. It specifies CASSFASIRQETQYF.

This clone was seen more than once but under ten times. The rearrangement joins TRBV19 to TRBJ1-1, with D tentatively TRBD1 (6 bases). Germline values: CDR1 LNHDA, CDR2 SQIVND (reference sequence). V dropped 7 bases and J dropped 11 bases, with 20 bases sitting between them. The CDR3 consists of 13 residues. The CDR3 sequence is CASTERTAREAFF. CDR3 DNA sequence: TGTGCCAGTACCGAGAGGACAGCACGGGAGGCTTTCTTT.

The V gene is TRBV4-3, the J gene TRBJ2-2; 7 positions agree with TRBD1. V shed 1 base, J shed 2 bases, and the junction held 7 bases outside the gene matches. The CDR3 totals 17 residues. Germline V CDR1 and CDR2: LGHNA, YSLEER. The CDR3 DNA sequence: TGCGCCAGCAGCCAAGGCCCCACAGGGGCAAACACCGGGGAGCTGTTTTTT. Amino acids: CASSQGPTGANTGELFF.

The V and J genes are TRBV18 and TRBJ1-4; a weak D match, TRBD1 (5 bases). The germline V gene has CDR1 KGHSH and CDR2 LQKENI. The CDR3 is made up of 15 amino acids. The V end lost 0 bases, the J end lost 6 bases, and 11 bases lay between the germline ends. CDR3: CASSPPAGLDEKLFF. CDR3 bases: TGTGCCAGCTCACCACCGGCGGGGCTAGATGAAAAACTGTTTTTT.

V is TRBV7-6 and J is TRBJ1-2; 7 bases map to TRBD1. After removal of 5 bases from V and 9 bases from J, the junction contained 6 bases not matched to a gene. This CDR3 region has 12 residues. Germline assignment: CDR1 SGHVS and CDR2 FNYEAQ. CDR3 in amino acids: CASSVTGESYTF. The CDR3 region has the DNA TGTGCCAGCAGCGTAACAGGGGAGAGCTACACCTTC.

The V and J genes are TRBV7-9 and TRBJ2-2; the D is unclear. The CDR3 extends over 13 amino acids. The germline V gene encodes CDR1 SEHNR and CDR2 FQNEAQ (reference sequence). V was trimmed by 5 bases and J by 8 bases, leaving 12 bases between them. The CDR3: CASSPVWDGELFF. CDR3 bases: TGTGCCAGCAGCCCCGTGTGGGATGGGGAGCTGTTTTTT.

The CDR3 region has the DNA TGTGCCAGTAGAATGGTCGTGGGGCAGGTCTTCGGTGAGGGCGAAAAACTGTTTTTT. It codes for CASRMVVGQVFGEGEKLFF. V usage is TRBV19 and J usage is TRBJ1-4; perhaps TRBD1 as D (5 bases). Trimming left V 6 bases short and J 8 bases short, with 31 bases between. Germline V CDR1 and CDR2: LNHDA, SQIVND (reference sequence). The CDR3 has 19 amino acids.

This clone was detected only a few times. CDR3 protein: CASSDTIAGDYEQYF. The CDR3, as DNA: TGTGCCAGCAGTGACACGATAGCGGGGGACTACGAGCAGTACTTC. The chain uses TRBV2 and TRBJ2-7, with 9 bases fitting TRBD2. There are 15 residues in the CDR3. Germline V gives CDR1 SNHLY, CDR2 FYNNEI. V lost 3 bases, J lost 3 bases, and 6 bases stayed unmatched.